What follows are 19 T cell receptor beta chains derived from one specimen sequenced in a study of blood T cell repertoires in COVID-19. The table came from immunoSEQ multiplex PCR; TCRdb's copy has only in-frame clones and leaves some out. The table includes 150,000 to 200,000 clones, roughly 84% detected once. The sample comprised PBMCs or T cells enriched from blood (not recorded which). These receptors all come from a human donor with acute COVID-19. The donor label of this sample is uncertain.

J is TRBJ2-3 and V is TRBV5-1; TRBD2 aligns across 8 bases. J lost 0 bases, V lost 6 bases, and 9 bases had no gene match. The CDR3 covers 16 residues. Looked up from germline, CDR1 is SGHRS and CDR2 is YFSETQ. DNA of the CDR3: TGCGCCAGCACTTCGGGACTAGACTTTAGCACAGATACGCAGTATTTT. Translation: CASTSGLDFSTDTQYF. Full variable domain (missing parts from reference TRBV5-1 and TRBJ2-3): KAGVTQTPRYLIKTRGQQVTLSCSPISGHRSVSWYQQTPGQGLQFLFEYFSETQRNKGNFPGRFSGRQFSNSRSEMNVSTLELGDSALYLCASTSGLDFSTDTQYFGPGTRLTVL.

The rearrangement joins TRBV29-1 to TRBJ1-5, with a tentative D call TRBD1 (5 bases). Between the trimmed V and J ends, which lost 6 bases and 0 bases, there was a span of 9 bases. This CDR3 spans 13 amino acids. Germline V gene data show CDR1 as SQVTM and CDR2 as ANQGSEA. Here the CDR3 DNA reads TGCAGCGTGGGGCAAGGTAGCAATCAGCCCCAGCATTTT. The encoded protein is CSVGQGSNQPQHF. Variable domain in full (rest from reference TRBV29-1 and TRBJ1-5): SAVISQKPSRDICQRGTSLTIQCQVDSQVTMMFWYRQQPGQSLTLIATANQGSEATYESGFVIDKFPISRPNLTFSTLTVSNMSPEDSSIYLCSVGQGSNQPQHFGDGTRLSIL.

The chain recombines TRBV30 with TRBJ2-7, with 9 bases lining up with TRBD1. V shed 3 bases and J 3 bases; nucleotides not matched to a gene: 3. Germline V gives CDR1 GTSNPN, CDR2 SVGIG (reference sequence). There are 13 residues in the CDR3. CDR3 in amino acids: CAWSRDRVYEQYF. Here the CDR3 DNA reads TGTGCCTGGAGCCGGGACAGGGTCTACGAGCAGTACTTC.

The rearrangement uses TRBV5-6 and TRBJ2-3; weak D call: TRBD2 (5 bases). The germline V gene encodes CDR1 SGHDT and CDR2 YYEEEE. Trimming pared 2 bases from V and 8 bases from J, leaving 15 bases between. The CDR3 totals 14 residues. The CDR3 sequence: CASSLGAEARTQYF. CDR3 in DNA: TGTGCCAGCAGCTTAGGAGCGGAGGCTCGTACGCAGTATTTT. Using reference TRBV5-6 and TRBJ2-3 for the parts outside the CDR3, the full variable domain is DAGVTQSPTHLIKTRGQQVTLRCSPKSGHDTVSWYQQALGQGPQFIFQYYEEEERQRGNFPDRFSGHQFPNYSSELNVNALLLGDSALYLCASSLGAEARTQYFGPGTRLTVL.

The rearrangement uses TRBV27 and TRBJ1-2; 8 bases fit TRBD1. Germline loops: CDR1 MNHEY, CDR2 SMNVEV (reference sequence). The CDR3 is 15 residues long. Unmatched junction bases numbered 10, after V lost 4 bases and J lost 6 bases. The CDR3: CASSSTGEAGNGYTF. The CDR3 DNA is TGTGCCAGCAGTTCGACAGGGGAGGCAGGAAATGGCTACACCTTC.

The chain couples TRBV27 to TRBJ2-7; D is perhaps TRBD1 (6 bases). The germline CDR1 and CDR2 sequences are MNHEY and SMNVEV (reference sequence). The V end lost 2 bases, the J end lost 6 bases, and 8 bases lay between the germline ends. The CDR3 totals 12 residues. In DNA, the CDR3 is TGTGCCAGCAGTTTAACAGGGTTCGAGCAGTACTTC. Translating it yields CASSLTGFEQYF.

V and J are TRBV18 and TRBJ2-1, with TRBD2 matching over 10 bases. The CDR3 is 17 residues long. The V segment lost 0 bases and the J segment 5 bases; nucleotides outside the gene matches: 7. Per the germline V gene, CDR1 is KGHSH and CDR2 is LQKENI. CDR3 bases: TGTGCCAGCTCACCACCAATATTAGCGGGGGGAAACAATGAGCAGTTCTTC. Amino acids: CASSPPILAGGNNEQFF.

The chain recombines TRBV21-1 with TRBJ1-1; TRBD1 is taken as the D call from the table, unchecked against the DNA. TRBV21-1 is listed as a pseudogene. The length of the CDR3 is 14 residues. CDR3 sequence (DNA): TGTGCCAGCAGCAATTCATTCAGGGGCGCTGAAGCTTTCTTT. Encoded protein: CASSNSFRGAEAFF.

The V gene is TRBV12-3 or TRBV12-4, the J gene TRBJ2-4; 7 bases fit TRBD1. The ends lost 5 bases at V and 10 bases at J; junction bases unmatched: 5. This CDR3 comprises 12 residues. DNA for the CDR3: TGTGCCAGCAGTCCAGGGACAGTAATTCAGTACTTC. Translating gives CASSPGTVIQYF.

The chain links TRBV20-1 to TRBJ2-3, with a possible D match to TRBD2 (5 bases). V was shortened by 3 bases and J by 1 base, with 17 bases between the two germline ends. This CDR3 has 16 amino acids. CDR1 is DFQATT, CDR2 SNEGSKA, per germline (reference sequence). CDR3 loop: CSASPAHLAGTDTQYF. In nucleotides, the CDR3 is TGCAGTGCTAGTCCCGCTCACCTAGCAGGCACAGATACGCAGTATTTT.

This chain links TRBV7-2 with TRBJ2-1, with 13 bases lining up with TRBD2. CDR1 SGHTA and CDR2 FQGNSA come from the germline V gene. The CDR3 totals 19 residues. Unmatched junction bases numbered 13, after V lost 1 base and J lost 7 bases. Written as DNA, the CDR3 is TGTGCCAGCAGCTTAGGAACACTAGCGGGGGGGCCCGGGGTAAATGAGCAGTTCTTC. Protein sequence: CASSLGTLAGGPGVNEQFF.

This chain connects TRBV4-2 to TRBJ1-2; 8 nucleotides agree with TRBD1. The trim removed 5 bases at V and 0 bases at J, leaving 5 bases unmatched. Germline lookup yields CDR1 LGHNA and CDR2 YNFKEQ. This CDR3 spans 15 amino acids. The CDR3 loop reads CASSFWTGTNYGYTF. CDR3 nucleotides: TGTGCCAGCAGCTTCTGGACAGGGACTAACTATGGCTACACCTTC.

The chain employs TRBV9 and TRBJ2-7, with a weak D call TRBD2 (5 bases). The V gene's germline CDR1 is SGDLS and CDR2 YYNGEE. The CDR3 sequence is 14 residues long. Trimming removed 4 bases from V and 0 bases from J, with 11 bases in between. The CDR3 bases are TGTGCCAGCAGCTACGGCGGGCCCTCCTACGAGCAGTACTTC. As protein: CASSYGGPSYEQYF.

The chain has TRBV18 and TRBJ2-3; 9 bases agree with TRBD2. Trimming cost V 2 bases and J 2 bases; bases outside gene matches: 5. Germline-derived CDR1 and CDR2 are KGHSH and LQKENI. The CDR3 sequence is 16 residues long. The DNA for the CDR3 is TGTGCCAGCTCACCAACGGGACTAGCCTTCACAGATACGCAGTATTTT. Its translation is CASSPTGLAFTDTQYF.

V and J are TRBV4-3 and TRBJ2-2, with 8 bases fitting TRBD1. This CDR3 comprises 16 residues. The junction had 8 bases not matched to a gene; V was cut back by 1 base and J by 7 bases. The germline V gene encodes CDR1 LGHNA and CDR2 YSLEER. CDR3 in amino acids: CASSQALGQGHGELFF. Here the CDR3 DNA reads TGCGCCAGCAGCCAAGCCCTCGGACAGGGACACGGGGAGCTGTTTTTT.

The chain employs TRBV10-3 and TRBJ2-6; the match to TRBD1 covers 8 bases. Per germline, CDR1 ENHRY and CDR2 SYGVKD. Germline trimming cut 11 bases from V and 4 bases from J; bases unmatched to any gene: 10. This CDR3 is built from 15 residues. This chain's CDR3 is CAATGRGPGANVLTF. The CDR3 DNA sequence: TGTGCCGCCACAGGCAGGGGGCCCGGGGCCAACGTCCTGACTTTC.

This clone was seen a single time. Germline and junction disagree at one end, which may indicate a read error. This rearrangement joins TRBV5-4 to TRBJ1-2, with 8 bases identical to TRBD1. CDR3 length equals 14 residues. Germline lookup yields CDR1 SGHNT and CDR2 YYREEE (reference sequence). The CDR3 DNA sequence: TGTGCCAGCAGCTTCGACAGGGGAACAGGGGAGAAAAGATTC. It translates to CASSFDRGTGEKRF.

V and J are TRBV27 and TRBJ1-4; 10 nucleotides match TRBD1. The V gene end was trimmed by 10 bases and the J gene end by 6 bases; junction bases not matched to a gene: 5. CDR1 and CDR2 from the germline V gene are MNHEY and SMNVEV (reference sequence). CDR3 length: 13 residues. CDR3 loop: CATRQGAYEKLFF. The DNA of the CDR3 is TGTGCCACCCGACAGGGGGCTTATGAAAAACTGTTTTTT.

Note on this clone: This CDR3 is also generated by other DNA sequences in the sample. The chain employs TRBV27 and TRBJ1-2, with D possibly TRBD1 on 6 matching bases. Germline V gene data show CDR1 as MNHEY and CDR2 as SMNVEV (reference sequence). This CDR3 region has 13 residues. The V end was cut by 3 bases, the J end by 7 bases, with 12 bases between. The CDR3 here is CASSFGRGGGYTF. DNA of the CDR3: TGTGCCAGCAGTTTTGGCAGGGGTGGTGGCTACACCTTC.